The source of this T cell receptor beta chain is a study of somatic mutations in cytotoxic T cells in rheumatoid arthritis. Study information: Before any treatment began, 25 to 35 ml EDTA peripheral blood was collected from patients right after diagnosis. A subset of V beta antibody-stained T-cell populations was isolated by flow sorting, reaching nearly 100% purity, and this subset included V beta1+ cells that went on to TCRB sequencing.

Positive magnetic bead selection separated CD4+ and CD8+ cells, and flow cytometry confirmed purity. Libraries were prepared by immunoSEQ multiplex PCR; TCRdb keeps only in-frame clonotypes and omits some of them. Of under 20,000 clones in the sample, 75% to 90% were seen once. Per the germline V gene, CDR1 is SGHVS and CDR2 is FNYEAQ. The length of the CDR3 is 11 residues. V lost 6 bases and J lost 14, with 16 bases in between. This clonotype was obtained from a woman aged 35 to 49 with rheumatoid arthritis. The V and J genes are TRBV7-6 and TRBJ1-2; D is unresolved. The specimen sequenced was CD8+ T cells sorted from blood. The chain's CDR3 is CASSPGYELTF. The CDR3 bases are TGTGCCAGCAGTCCGGGGTATGAGTTGACCTTC.